The 10 T cell receptor beta chains listed next were all sequenced from one sample in a study of blood T cell repertoires in COVID-19. TCRdb's table, derived via immunoSEQ multiplex PCR, lists solely in-frame clones and lacks some. The sample has 30,000 to 50,000 clones; approximately 93% are singletons. What was sequenced was peripheral blood. These TCRs come from a human donor with active COVID-19. The donor label of this sample is uncertain.

V is TRBV13 and J is TRBJ2-2; 8 positions agree with TRBD1. J lost 1 base, V lost 4 bases, and 8 bases had no gene match. The CDR3 contains 17 residues. CDR1 is PRHDT, CDR2 FYEKMQ, per germline (reference sequence). The chain's CDR3 is CASSSLRTGRNTGELFF. For the CDR3, the DNA is TGTGCCAGCAGCTCATTACGGACAGGGAGGAACACCGGGGAGCTGTTTTTT.

The chain employs TRBV14 and TRBJ2-3; unclear D gene. The CDR3 runs to 14 residues. Germline loops: CDR1 SGHDN, CDR2 FVKESK. The V gene lost 1 base and the J gene lost 3 bases, with 8 bases spanning the gap. This CDR3 is CASSQVAETDTQYF. CDR3 sequence (DNA): TGTGCCAGCAGCCAAGTGGCGGAGACAGATACGCAGTATTTT.

The chain is built from TRBV6-2 or TRBV6-3 and TRBJ1-4, with unresolved D. Germline CDR1 MNHEY, CDR2 SVGEGT. The CDR3 extends over 14 amino acids. V shed 6 bases and J shed 7 bases, with 15 bases lying between them. The DNA of the CDR3 is TGTGCCAGCAGCAACGGGTTCTTAGGTGAAAAACTGTTTTTT. This codes for CASSNGFLGEKLFF.

V is TRBV9 and J is TRBJ2-1; 10 nucleotides line up with TRBD2. Germline CDR1 and CDR2: SGDLS and YYNGEE. This CDR3 is built from 15 residues. Trimming took 0 bases from V and 8 from J; bases not matched to a gene: 5. CDR3 nucleotide sequence: TGTGCCAGCAGCGTAGGTAGCGGGGGGTACCATGAGCAGTTCTTC. The encoded protein is CASSVGSGGYHEQFF.

The rearrangement links TRBV28 to TRBJ2-7; D might be TRBD1 (6 bases). The CDR3 loop spans 13 amino acids. Germline CDR1 reads MDHEN; CDR2 reads SYDVKM. V dropped 5 bases and J dropped 6 bases, with 14 bases sitting between them. The CDR3 bases are TGTGCCAGCAGTAAACAAGACAGGCGCGAGCAGTACTTC. Translation: CASSKQDRREQYF.

This sequence joins TRBV2 and TRBJ2-1; 14 bases are a match to TRBD2. The CDR3 covers 15 residues. After removal of 6 bases from V and 14 bases from J, the junction contained 12 bases not matched to a gene. Germline CDR1 and CDR2: SNHLY and FYNNEI. The CDR3 region is CASRGSGTSGRPEFF. CDR3 nucleotides: TGTGCCAGCAGGGGCTCCGGGACTAGCGGGAGACCGGAGTTCTTC.

The CDR3 DNA reads as TGTGCCAGCAGCGTATTCCTTGAGACTCGGTTGGACGAGCAGTACTTC. It specifies CASSVFLETRLDEQYF. This chain uses TRBV9 with TRBJ2-7; D unclear. V lost 1 base, J lost 5 bases, and 19 bases lay in between. This CDR3 is built from 16 residues. Germline V gene data show CDR1 as SGDLS and CDR2 as YYNGEE.

The chain recombines TRBV15 with TRBJ2-7, with 8 bases matching TRBD2. The CDR3 totals 16 residues. With 0 bases clipped from V and 3 bases from J, the junction kept 7 bases outside the gene matches. In germline, CDR1 is LNHNV, CDR2 YYDKDF (reference sequence). The CDR3 bases are TGTGCCACCAGCAGAGATACTAGGGCGGGGGGCTACGAGCAGTACTTC. Protein product: CATSRDTRAGGYEQYF.

The chain carries TRBV20-1 and TRBJ2-7; TRBD2 agrees at 7 bases. The CDR3 totals 13 residues. Losses at the gene ends were 3 bases for V and 3 bases for J; bases not matched to a gene: 5. Per the germline V gene, CDR1 is DFQATT and CDR2 is SNEGSKA (reference sequence). The CDR3 DNA follows: TGCAGTGCTAGTAGCGGGTTTAGCTACGAGCAGTACTTC. Translated: CSASSGFSYEQYF.

The genes are TRBV6-5 and TRBJ1-3; 8 bases fit TRBD1. J lost 2 bases, V lost 6 bases, and 3 bases had no gene match. The CDR3 length is 14 residues. CDR1 is MNHEY, CDR2 SVGAGI, per germline. The CDR3 nucleotides read TGTGCCAGCAGGCAACAGGGGGCTGGAAACACCATATATTTT. Translation gives CASRQQGAGNTIYF.